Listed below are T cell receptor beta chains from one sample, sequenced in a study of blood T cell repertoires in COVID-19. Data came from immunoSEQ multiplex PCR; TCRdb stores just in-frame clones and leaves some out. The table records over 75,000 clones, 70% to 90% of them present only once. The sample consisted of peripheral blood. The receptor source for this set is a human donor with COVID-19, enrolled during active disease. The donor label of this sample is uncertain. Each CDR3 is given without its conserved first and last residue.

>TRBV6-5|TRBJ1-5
ASSYSRQGGQPQH
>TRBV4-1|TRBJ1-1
ASRSSPGGTEAF
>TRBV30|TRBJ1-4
AWSGGTGDEKLF
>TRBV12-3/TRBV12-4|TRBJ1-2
ASSPTQAYGYT
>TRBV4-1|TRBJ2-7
ASSQERDSLYEQY
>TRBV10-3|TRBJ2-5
AISDGRETQY
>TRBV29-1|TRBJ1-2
SVVTATSNYGYT
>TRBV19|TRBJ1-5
ASSILRTVSNQPQH
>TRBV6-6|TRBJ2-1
ASSPRSERGGGGNEQF
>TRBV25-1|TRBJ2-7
ASSEGQPVGEQY
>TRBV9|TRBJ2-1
ASSVTGVYNEQF
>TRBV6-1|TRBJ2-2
ASSDRLNTGELF
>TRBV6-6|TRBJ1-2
ASSGGLDYGYT
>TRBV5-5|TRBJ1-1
ASSITGERAAF
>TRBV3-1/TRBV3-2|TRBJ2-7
ASSSGGYEQY
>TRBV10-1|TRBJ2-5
ASSEWGTRGRETQY
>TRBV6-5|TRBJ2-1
ASNPGRGRYNEQF
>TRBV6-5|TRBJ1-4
ASRTGRFVEKLF
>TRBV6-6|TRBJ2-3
ASSKPGGFTDTQY
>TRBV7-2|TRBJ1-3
ASSSADSLSIY
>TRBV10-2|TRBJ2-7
ASSGGPYEQY
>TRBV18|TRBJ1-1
ASSPGEMNTEAF
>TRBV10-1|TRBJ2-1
ASSAGNNEQF
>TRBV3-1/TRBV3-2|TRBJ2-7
ASSQHRESYEQY
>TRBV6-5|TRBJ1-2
ASSPEGASTYGYT
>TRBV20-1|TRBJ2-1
SASRAGGSSNEQF
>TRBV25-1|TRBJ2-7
ASSGTDSSYEQY
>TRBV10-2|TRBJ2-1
ASSKYRDRVEF
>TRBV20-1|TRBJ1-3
SASGEGNTIY
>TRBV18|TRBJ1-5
ASSPLPNQGDQPQH
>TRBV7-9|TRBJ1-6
ASSLSGTGFSPLH
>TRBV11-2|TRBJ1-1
ASSLAEGVTEAF
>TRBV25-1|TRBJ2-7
ASSRTLTGLAGSYEQY
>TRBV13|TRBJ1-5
ASSLGFLSNQPQH
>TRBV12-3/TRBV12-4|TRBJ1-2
ASIYGTADGYT
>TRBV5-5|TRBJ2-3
ASSRRLAGNTDTQY
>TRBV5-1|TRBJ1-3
ASSPAGREVSSGNTIY
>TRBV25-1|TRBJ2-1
ASSGGGVPSYNEQF
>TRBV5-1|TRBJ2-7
ASSPDGLAGEHYEQY
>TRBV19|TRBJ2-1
ASASDRSSYNEQF
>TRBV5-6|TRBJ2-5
ASSRDKQETQY
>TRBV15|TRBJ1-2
ATSRGVNYGYT
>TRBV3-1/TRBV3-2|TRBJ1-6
AASRQVDSPLH
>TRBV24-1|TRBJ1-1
ATSDQMNTEAF
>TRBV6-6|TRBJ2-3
ASSRLGGAIPTDTQY
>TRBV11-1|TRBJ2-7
ASSSSGGAYEQY
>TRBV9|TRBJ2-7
ASSPGRLGNYEQY
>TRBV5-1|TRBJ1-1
ASSLGGLSTEAF
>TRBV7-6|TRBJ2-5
ASSLGRTSGGQETQY
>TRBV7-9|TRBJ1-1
ASSFPLLDTEAF
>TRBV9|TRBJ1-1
ASSVGTGLDTEAF
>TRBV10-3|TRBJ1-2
AISGGWRDSSNYGYT
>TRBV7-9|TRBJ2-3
ASRNRGDTQY
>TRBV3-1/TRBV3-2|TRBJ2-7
ASSQFSGGYEQY
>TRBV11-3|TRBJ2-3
ASSTDTNTDTQY
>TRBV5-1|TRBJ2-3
ASSYGQGEGATDTQY
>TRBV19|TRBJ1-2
ASSDPRGNNYGYT
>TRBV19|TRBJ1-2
ASSQGGFYGYT
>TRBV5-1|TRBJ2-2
ASSPLSGGRENTGELF